The 5 T cell receptor beta chains below were found in one sample sequenced in a study of blood T cell repertoires in COVID-19. Clones were read by immunoSEQ multiplex PCR, and TCRdb kept only the in-frame ones, dropping some. The data show more than 110,000 clones, with 85% to 90% seen just once and approximately 4% held by the top ten. Source material: peripheral blood. These receptors came from a woman aged 40-49 years with acute or convalescent COVID-19.

This chain joins TRBV11-3 and TRBJ2-2; no clear D gene. CDR1 and CDR2 from the germline V gene are SGHNT and YENEEA. The CDR3 extends over 15 amino acids. V dropped 0 bases and J dropped 3 bases, with 8 bases sitting between them. This chain's CDR3 is CASSLDRGHTGELFF. In DNA form, the CDR3 reads TGTGCCAGCAGCTTAGACCGCGGTCACACCGGGGAGCTGTTTTTT.

Only a few counts were recorded for this clone. This chain uses TRBV5-1 with TRBJ2-5, with D maybe TRBD2 (5 bases). The V end lost 3 bases, the J end lost 4 bases, and 7 bases lay between the germline ends. The germline V gene has CDR1 SGHRS and CDR2 YFSETQ. There are 12 residues in the CDR3. This chain's CDR3 is CASSSGLETQYF. CDR3 bases: TGCGCCAGCAGCTCCGGACTAGAGACCCAGTACTTC. The full variable domain, its missing parts supplied by reference TRBV5-1 and TRBJ2-5, is KAGVTQTPRYLIKTRGQQVTLSCSPISGHRSVSWYQQTPGQGLQFLFEYFSETQRNKGNFPGRFSGRQFSNSRSEMNVSTLELGDSALYLCASSSGLETQYFGPGTRLLVL.

This sequence joins TRBV7-9 and TRBJ1-1; D uncertain. CDR3 length equals 14 residues. Looked up from germline, CDR1 is SEHNR and CDR2 is FQNEAQ (reference sequence). V was clipped by 0 bases and J by 1 base, with 6 bases between them. CDR3 amino acids: CASSLAQQNTEAFF. Here the CDR3 DNA reads TGTGCCAGCAGCTTAGCCCAACAGAACACTGAAGCTTTCTTT.

The genes are TRBV7-3 and TRBJ2-3, with TRBD2 matching 9 bases. J was trimmed by 5 bases and V by 3 bases; bases with no gene match: 6. The CDR3 has 15 residues. The germline CDR1 and CDR2 sequences are SGHTA and FQGTGA. CDR3: CASSFSGGRGDTQYF. CDR3 sequence (DNA): TGTGCCAGCAGCTTTAGCGGGGGCCGGGGAGATACGCAGTATTTT.

CDR3 amino acids: CSARGDSRATYSNQPQHF. CDR3 nucleotides: TGCAGTGCTCGTGGGGACTCCCGAGCAACTTATAGCAATCAGCCCCAGCATTTT. V is TRBV20-1 and J is TRBJ1-5; tentatively, D is TRBD1 (5 bases). V was clipped by 5 bases and J by 0 bases, with 23 bases between them. The germline V gene encodes CDR1 DFQATT and CDR2 SNEGSKA (reference sequence). This CDR3 contains 18 residues.